This T cell receptor beta chain appears in the sequencing data of a study of T cell repertoires in cytomegalovirus infection. To note about this clonotype: The antigen remains unidentified.

TCRdb reanalysed the reads using MiXCR and keeps one entry per CDR3 protein. Of under 150,000 distinct CDR3 sequences listed, more than 20% are singletons. The receptor's source is a human donor in good health (CMV status not recorded). Some clones in this sample may be carry-over from other donors' samples. Material: PBMCs, sequenced either directly or after in vitro stimulation (not recorded which).

In DNA form, the CDR3 reads TGTGCCAGCAGTTTAGAGGACAGGGGGCGAGGCTACACCTTC. Translating it yields CASSLEDRGRGYTF. V and J are TRBV12-3 or TRBV12-4 and TRBJ1-2, with TRBD1 matching 11 bases. V trimming: 1 base; J trimming: 8 bases; junction bases outside the gene matches: 3. The CDR3 covers 14 residues.